This T cell receptor beta chain is drawn from a study of beta chain features in type 1 diabetes. This clone turned up a few times. Purity (above 95%) was reached by all sorted populations. Expressed TCRB transcripts were sequenced, since all the RNA that had been isolated was reverse transcribed. Libraries were prepared by immunoSEQ multiplex PCR; TCRdb keeps only in-frame clonotypes and omits some of them. Among about 330,000 clones listed, 8% to 13% were seen once. The CDR3 has 14 amino acids. Per the germline V gene, CDR1 is LGHNA and CDR2 is YSLEER. Trimming at V came to 4 bases and at J to 4 bases, leaving 5 bases not matched to a gene.

The chain employs TRBV4-3 and TRBJ2-3, with TRBD1 matching over 7 bases. This TCR derives from a woman in her twenties or thirties in good health. The sequencing sample was made of naive CD4+ T cells from blood. The CDR3 spells CASSLSTGADTQYF. In nucleotides, the CDR3 is TGCGCCAGCAGCCTATCTACAGGGGCAGATACGCAGTATTTT.